These 24 T cell receptor beta chains came from one sample sequenced in a study of T cell repertoires in cytomegalovirus infection. Their recognized antigens are unknown. TCRdb passed the reads through MiXCR, listing each CDR3 protein once. The table records fewer than 850,000 distinct CDR3 sequences, approximately 32% of them present only once. The specimen comprised cultured CD8+ T cells from PBMCs, sampled from culture after CMV antigen stimulation. All receptors derive from a human donor in good health (CMV status not recorded). Some clones in this sample may be carry-over from other donors' samples.

The chain carries TRBV7-3 and TRBJ2-1; 7 nucleotides agree with TRBD2. The V gene end was trimmed by 5 bases and the J gene end by 4 bases; junction bases not matched to a gene: 8. The CDR3 consists of 15 residues. Germline V gene data show CDR1 as SGHTA and CDR2 as FQGTGA. The CDR3 region is CASSLGGIEYNEQFF. Here the CDR3 DNA reads TGTGCCAGCAGCCTCGGGGGGATAGAATACAATGAGCAGTTCTTC.

The CDR3 sequence: CASSPAYEQYV. As DNA, the CDR3 is TGTGCCAGCAGCCCCGCCTACGAGCAGTACGTC. The chain is built from TRBV2 and TRBJ2-7; D remains unclear. The germline V gene has CDR1 SNHLY and CDR2 FYNNEI. This CDR3 has 11 amino acids. With 6 bases removed from V and 2 bases from J, the gap between germline ends came to 5 bases.

A few counts support this clonotype. The rearrangement links TRBV6-2 or TRBV6-3 to TRBJ2-1, with D tentatively TRBD1 (7 bases). Germline loops: CDR1 MNHEY, CDR2 SVGEGT. This CDR3 has 15 residues. With 5 bases removed from V and 3 bases from J, the gap between germline ends came to 14 bases. DNA for the CDR3: TGTGCCAGCAGTCTTTACAGGGGAGGCTACAATGAGCAGTTCTTC. Amino acids: CASSLYRGGYNEQFF.

The CDR3: CASSYSNPVYGYTF. CDR3 DNA sequence: TGTGCCAGCAGTTACTCGAATCCGGTATATGGCTACACCTTC. This chain uses TRBV6-6 with TRBJ1-2; D remains ambiguous. The CDR3 totals 14 residues. The germline gives CDR1 MNHNY, CDR2 SVGAGI (reference sequence). Trimming cost V 0 bases and J 5 bases, with 10 bases left between them.

DNA of the CDR3: TGTGCCAGCAGCGCGGACCGGGACAGGGTCCAGCCCCAGCATTTT. Translation gives CASSADRDRVQPQHF. The chain joins TRBV7-8 to TRBJ1-5, with 9 bases fitting TRBD1. With V trimmed by 5 bases and J by 7 bases, 9 bases remained unmatched. This CDR3 has 15 residues. Germline V gives CDR1 SGHVS, CDR2 FQNEAQ.

The V gene is TRBV12-5, the J gene TRBJ2-1; 7 nucleotides match TRBD1. Germline CDR1 is LGHNT and CDR2 is FRNRAP. CDR3 length: 13 amino acids. The ends lost 5 bases at V and 8 bases at J; junction bases unmatched: 6. For the CDR3, the DNA is TGTGCTAGTGGTCCCGGGACAGAACATGAGCAGTTCTTC. Translating it yields CASGPGTEHEQFF.

This chain uses TRBV9 with TRBJ1-3, with a possible D match to TRBD1 (6 bases). The germline gives CDR1 SGDLS, CDR2 YYNGEE. Deletions cut 0 bases from V and 4 bases from J, with 11 bases between. The CDR3 is 15 amino acids. CDR3: CASSVATGQGNTIYF. CDR3 DNA: TGTGCCAGCAGCGTAGCTACAGGGCAAGGAAACACCATATATTTT. Supplemented by reference TRBV9 and TRBJ1-3, the full variable domain reads DSGVTQTPKHLITATGQRVTLRCSPRSGDLSVYWYQQSLDQGLQFLIQYYNGEERAKGNILERFSAQQFPDLHSELNLSSLELGDSALYFCASSVATGQGNTIYFGEGSWLTVV.

V is TRBV9 and J is TRBJ1-6; D is perhaps TRBD1 (6 bases). The CDR3 covers 15 residues. Germline values: CDR1 SGDLS, CDR2 YYNGEE. V lost 0 bases and J lost 8, with 12 bases in between. Written as DNA, the CDR3 is TGTGCCAGCAGCGTAGGGGGGGCACTTGATTCACCCCTCCACTTT. It encodes CASSVGGALDSPLHF.

The genes are TRBV2 and TRBJ2-1, with 8 bases lining up with TRBD2. V gave up 7 bases and J gave up 0 bases; unmatched junction bases: 8. Looked up from germline, CDR1 is SNHLY and CDR2 is FYNNEI. The CDR3 totals 16 residues. CDR3 DNA sequence: TGTGCCAGCACAAATCGGGGGGGGAGCTCCTACAATGAGCAGTTCTTC. Amino acid sequence: CASTNRGGSSYNEQFF.

The J gene is TRBJ2-7, the V gene TRBV7-8, with D hard to call. Germline lookup yields CDR1 SGHVS and CDR2 FQNEAQ. V was clipped by 2 bases and J by 4 bases, with 12 bases between them. The length of the CDR3 is 14 residues. The CDR3, as DNA: TGTGCCAGCAGCTTACGTAGGGTTGGTTACGAGCAGTACGTC. Encoded protein: CASSLRRVGYEQYV.

This chain joins TRBV12-3 or TRBV12-4 and TRBJ1-2, with unresolved D. The CDR3 runs 14 residues. The V end lost 4 bases, the J end lost 8 bases, and 17 bases lay between the germline ends. The CDR3 sequence is CASSSREGARGYTF. CDR3 DNA: TGTGCCAGCAGTTCCCGTGAAGGTGCTCGGGGCTACACCTTC.

The rearrangement joins TRBV12-3 or TRBV12-4 to TRBJ1-2; D is unclear. The V and J ends lost 2 bases and 0 bases respectively, with 4 bases between them. This CDR3 is 13 amino acids long. CDR3 DNA sequence: TGTGCCAGCAGTTTACTGCCTAACTATGGCTACACCTTC. As protein: CASSLLPNYGYTF.

This clonotype was seen a handful of times. The rearrangement uses TRBV7-9 and TRBJ1-1; 10 bases align to TRBD1. The CDR3 contains 14 residues. With 4 bases clipped from V and 7 bases from J, the junction kept 6 bases outside the gene matches. In germline, CDR1 is SEHNR, CDR2 FQNEAQ (reference sequence). The DNA of the CDR3 is TGTGCCAGCAGCTCGGGACAGGGGTTTCTTGAAGCTTTCTTT. This gives the protein CASSSGQGFLEAFF.

V usage is TRBV19 and J usage is TRBJ1-1, with 8 bases identical to TRBD1. Germline CDR1 and CDR2: LNHDA and SQIVND (reference sequence). V shed 6 bases, J shed 4 bases, and the junction held 10 bases outside the gene matches. The CDR3 length is 15 residues. The CDR3 reads CASRSSGQGGTEAFF. The CDR3 bases are TGTGCCAGTAGGTCGTCAGGACAGGGAGGCACTGAAGCTTTCTTT. Supplemented by reference TRBV19 and TRBJ1-1, the full variable domain reads DGGITQSPKYLFRKEGQNVTLSCEQNLNHDAMYWYRQDPGQGLRLIYYSQIVNDFQKGDIAEGYSVSREKKESFPLTVTSAQKNPTAFYLCASRSSGQGGTEAFFGQGTRLTVV.

This clonotype was seen repeatedly, ten times or more. This chain uses TRBV7-9 with TRBJ2-5, with D possibly TRBD2 on 7 matching bases. Trimming took off 4 bases at V and 4 bases at J, with 19 bases between the two ends. Per germline, CDR1 SEHNR and CDR2 FQNEAQ (reference sequence). There are 16 residues in the CDR3. Here the CDR3 DNA reads TGTGCCAGCAGCTCATCGCCCGGGGGGCGCCCAGAGACCCAGTACTTC. Protein sequence: CASSSSPGGRPETQYF.

This clonotype has a count of ten or more. The rearrangement links TRBV27 to TRBJ2-3; 7 nucleotides agree with TRBD2. V dropped 4 bases and J dropped 2; count of bases not matched to a gene: 9. The CDR3 sequence is 16 residues long. In germline, CDR1 is MNHEY, CDR2 SMNVEV (reference sequence). CDR3 amino acids: CASSSPGGLPTDTQYF. The CDR3 DNA is TGTGCCAGCAGTTCCCCCGGGGGACTACCCACAGATACGCAGTATTTT.

The J gene is TRBJ2-1, the V gene TRBV5-6, with 8 positions matching TRBD2. CDR1 is SGHDT, CDR2 YYEEEE, per germline. The length of the CDR3 is 16 residues. V lost 3 bases, J lost 5 bases, and 10 bases stayed unmatched. The DNA for the CDR3 is TGTGCCAGCAGCTGGGCCAGCGGGGGTAACAACAATGAGCAGTTCTTC. Its protein is CASSWASGGNNNEQFF.

This clonotype occurred a few times. V is TRBV9 and J is TRBJ2-1; TRBD2 agrees at 10 bases. V lost 2 bases and J lost 7; bases outside the gene matches: 6. The CDR3 runs 15 residues. CDR1 and CDR2 (germline): SGDLS, YYNGEE. CDR3 nucleotide sequence: TGTGCCAGCAGCGTTAGCGGGGGGAAGGGTAATGAGCAGTTCTTC. Translated: CASSVSGGKGNEQFF.

The chain employs TRBV27 and TRBJ1-1, with D hard to call. The CDR3 length is 14 residues. The ends were cut back, 3 bases at V and 1 base at J, with 9 bases in the middle. Germline V CDR1 and CDR2: MNHEY, SMNVEV (reference sequence). CDR3 amino acids: CASSFGQPNTEAFF. The CDR3 DNA is TGTGCCAGCAGTTTTGGTCAACCGAACACTGAAGCTTTCTTT.

This clonotype was seen a few times. The chain carries TRBV14 and TRBJ1-2; D unresolved. Germline CDR1 reads SGHDN; CDR2 reads FVKESK. There are 12 residues in the CDR3. V lost 0 bases to trimming and J lost 3 bases, with 2 bases between them. The CDR3, as DNA: TGTGCCAGCAGCCAAGAGTACTATGGCTACACCTTC. It yields the protein CASSQEYYGYTF.

This clonotype appeared a few times. J is TRBJ2-1 and V is TRBV25-1; the D gene is possibly TRBD2 (5 bases). This CDR3 comprises 12 residues. Deletions cut 2 bases from V and 6 bases from J, with 5 bases between. Germline V gene sequence: CDR1 MGHDK, CDR2 SYGVNS. Written as DNA, the CDR3 is TGTGCCAGCAGTGAACGGGGCAATGAGCAGTTCTTC. Its translation is CASSERGNEQFF.

The chain combines TRBV18 with TRBJ2-2; D is perhaps TRBD2 (5 bases). The CDR3 length is 19 residues. V was pared by 2 bases and J by 5 bases, with 24 bases between. Germline CDR1 is KGHSH and CDR2 is LQKENI. CDR3: CASSPAIGSADVITGELFF. The CDR3 DNA is TGTGCCAGCTCACCAGCTATAGGTAGCGCTGACGTAATAACCGGGGAGCTGTTTTTT. Full variable domain (missing parts from reference TRBV18 and TRBJ2-2): NAGVMQNPRHLVRRRGQEARLRCSPMKGHSHVYWYRQLPEEGLKFMVYLQKENIIDESGMPKERFSAEFPKEGPSILRIQQVVRGDSAAYFCASSPAIGSADVITGELFFGEGSRLTVL.

This clonotype has just a few counts. The chain links TRBV6-1 to TRBJ2-7; D is perhaps TRBD1 (5 bases). The length of the CDR3 is 14 residues. Trimming removed 6 bases from V and 1 base from J, with 13 bases in between. CDR1 is MNHNS, CDR2 SASEGT, per germline. In DNA form, the CDR3 reads TGTGCCAGCAGACTTGCTGCAGGGTCCTACGAGCAGTACTTC. Its protein is CASRLAAGSYEQYF.

This chain links TRBV5-5 with TRBJ2-7; D is uncertain. Between the trimmed V and J ends, which lost 4 bases and 3 bases, there was a span of 14 bases. From germline, CDR1 is SGHKS and CDR2 YYEKEE (reference sequence). The CDR3 runs to 14 residues. The CDR3 protein is CASSRTLLDYEQYF. In nucleotides, the CDR3 is TGTGCCAGCAGCCGGACCCTTTTAGACTACGAGCAGTACTTC.